The 10 T cell receptor beta chains in this list originate from one sample, sequenced in a study of lymphopenia after photon versus proton radiotherapy. Data came from immunoSEQ multiplex PCR; TCRdb stores just in-frame clones and leaves some out. Of approximately 66,000 clones listed, more than 75% are singletons. This material consisted of peripheral blood, taken from a patient treated with photon-based radiotherapy. Source of these receptors: a middle-aged man with gastric cancer.

V and J are TRBV6-4 and TRBJ2-2, with 7 bases identical to TRBD1. Germline V gene sequence: CDR1 MRHNA, CDR2 SNTAGT. The length of the CDR3 is 14 residues. The ends lost 2 bases at V and 5 bases at J; junction bases unmatched: 2. The CDR3 is CASSDGTETGELFF. In nucleotides, the CDR3 is TGTGCCAGCAGTGACGGGACAGAGACCGGGGAGCTGTTTTTT.

This clone was observed a handful of times. One end of the junction does not line up with germline, which may come from a read error. The gene calls are TRBV7-7 and TRBJ2-7; no clear D gene. Germline V lookup: CDR1 SSHAT, CDR2 FNYEAQ (reference sequence). The CDR3 sequence is 13 residues long. The CDR3 bases are TGTGCTAGCAGCTCCACTACAGTCGGAGAGCAGTACTTC. Translated: CASSSTTVGEQYF.

This clone was seen just once. The chain links TRBV11-2 to TRBJ1-1, with D possibly matching TRBD1 (5 bases). Trimming stripped 5 bases from V and 4 bases from J, with 20 bases between. Germline-derived CDR1 and CDR2 are SGHAT and FQNNGV. This CDR3 has 16 residues. The CDR3 loop reads CASSPTGGRAGTEAFF. The CDR3 nucleotides read TGTGCCAGCAGCCCCACAGGAGGGAGAGCGGGCACTGAAGCTTTCTTT.

J is TRBJ1-4 and V is TRBV15; maybe TRBD1 (5 bases). Trimming removed 2 bases at V and 7 bases at J, with 14 bases between. The CDR3 covers 15 residues. In germline, CDR1 is LNHNV, CDR2 YYDKDF (reference sequence). For the CDR3, the DNA is TGTGCCACCAGCAGACAGGGCTTGGGTAGTGAAAAACTGTTTTTT. Translated, it gives CATSRQGLGSEKLFF.

The genes are TRBV19 and TRBJ1-2, with D tentatively TRBD1 (5 bases). This CDR3 is built from 15 residues. Germline values: CDR1 LNHDA, CDR2 SQIVND (reference sequence). The V end lost 5 bases, the J end lost 2 bases, and 15 bases lay between the germline ends. CDR3 sequence reads: CASSSQPGTNYGYTF. The CDR3 DNA reads TGTGCCAGTAGTTCTCAACCCGGGACGAACTATGGCTACACCTTC.

The chain links TRBV7-3 to TRBJ2-6; maybe TRBD1 (5 bases). CDR1 is SGHTA, CDR2 FQGTGA, per germline. The CDR3 is 17 amino acids. The V gene lost 2 bases and the J gene lost 1 base, with 12 bases spanning the gap. The CDR3 loop reads CASSLSRVNSGANVLTF. Written as DNA, the CDR3 is TGTGCCAGCAGCTTATCCAGGGTTAATTCTGGGGCCAACGTCCTGACTTTC.

The rearrangement joins TRBV27 to TRBJ1-5; D gene ambiguous. CDR1 and CDR2 from the germline V gene are MNHEY and SMNVEV (reference sequence). The CDR3 loop spans 14 amino acids. V was pared by 0 bases and J by 1 base, with 4 bases between. The CDR3 protein is CASSLSRSNQPQHF. CDR3 nucleotide sequence: TGTGCCAGCAGTTTATCGCGGAGCAATCAGCCCCAGCATTTT.

This chain links TRBV28 with TRBJ2-2; D gene ambiguous. CDR3 length equals 13 residues. CDR1 is MDHEN and CDR2 is SYDVKM in the germline V gene. V gave up 6 bases and J gave up 5 bases, with 10 bases separating them. DNA for the CDR3: TGTGCCAGCAGACCCCCCGCGACCGGGGAGCTGTTTTTT. Translating gives CASRPPATGELFF.

The gene calls are TRBV27 and TRBJ1-6; D might be TRBD1 (6 bases). Looked up from germline, CDR1 is MNHEY and CDR2 is SMNVEV (reference sequence). V dropped 5 bases and J dropped 7 bases, with 12 bases sitting between them. There are 14 residues in the CDR3. The CDR3 spells CASSARTANSPLHF. DNA for the CDR3: TGTGCCAGCAGTGCCCGGACAGCCAATTCACCCCTCCACTTT.

The chain employs TRBV18 and TRBJ1-1; D gene ambiguous. The V gene lost 3 bases and the J gene lost 6 bases, with 20 bases spanning the gap. CDR1 and CDR2 (germline): KGHSH, LQKENI. The CDR3 spans 16 residues. The chain's CDR3 is CASSPPHRSPGAEAFF. The DNA for the CDR3 is TGTGCCAGCTCACCGCCGCACCGAAGCCCTGGGGCTGAAGCTTTCTTT.